The next 24 T cell receptor beta chains were all read from a single sample in a study of blood T cell repertoires in COVID-19. Sequencing was performed with immunoSEQ multiplex PCR; in TCRdb, only in-frame clones are kept and a portion is missing. Counted here are about 68,000 clones, about 85% occurring once; the ten biggest clones make up 3.4%. Sequences were obtained from peripheral blood. The receptor source for this set is a woman in her forties or fifties with COVID-19, enrolled during active disease.

The chain uses TRBV29-1 and TRBJ1-6; the match to TRBD1 covers 8 bases. This CDR3 contains 13 residues. V gave up 6 bases and J gave up 3 bases; unmatched junction bases: 1. Germline values: CDR1 SQVTM, CDR2 ANQGSEA. CDR3 nucleotide sequence: TGCAGCGTCGGGACAGGCTATAATTCACCCCTCCACTTT. It codes for CSVGTGYNSPLHF.

V is TRBV5-4 and J is TRBJ2-7, with a possible D match to TRBD1 (6 bases). CDR3 size: 16 residues. The germline V gene has CDR1 SGHNT and CDR2 YYREEE (reference sequence). V lost 4 bases, J lost 0 bases, and 17 bases lay in between. CDR3 region: CASSPAGTPLSYEQYF. CDR3 DNA: TGTGCCAGCAGCCCTGCCGGGACACCCCTCTCCTACGAGCAGTACTTC.

This clone was counted a single time. The J gene is TRBJ2-7, the V gene TRBV28, with 15 bases fitting TRBD2. The germline CDR1 and CDR2 sequences are MDHEN and SYDVKM. The CDR3 is 18 residues long. V was clipped by 6 bases and J by 0 bases; unmatched bases: 9. For the CDR3, the DNA is TGTGCCAGCAGGGGGACGGGACTAGCGGGAGGTTTCTCCTACGAGCAGTACTTC. As protein: CASRGTGLAGGFSYEQYF.

The chain recombines TRBV7-6 with TRBJ2-1, with D maybe TRBD1 (6 bases). Germline CDR1 is SGHVS and CDR2 is FNYEAQ. Trimming removed 1 base from V and 2 bases from J, with 6 bases in between. The CDR3 consists of 14 residues. The CDR3 DNA sequence: TGTGCCAGCAGCTTAGGGACAGCCTACAATGAGCAGTTCTTC. Translation: CASSLGTAYNEQFF.

On this clone itself: A read error may produce the germline difference seen at one junction end. V usage is TRBV11-2 and J usage is TRBJ2-3, with 7 bases that match TRBD1. The CDR3 covers 13 residues. CDR1 and CDR2 (germline): SGHAT, FQNNGV. The DNA of the CDR3 is TGTGCCAGCAGCTCGGACTCCGGGACAGCCCATCTTTTT. It is translated as CASSSDSGTAHLF.

The chain uses TRBV10-3 and TRBJ2-1; TRBD1 aligns across 7 bases. Germline CDR1 reads ENHRY; CDR2 reads SYGVKD. The ends lost 6 bases at V and 9 bases at J; junction bases unmatched: 8. This CDR3 spans 13 amino acids. CDR3 residues: CAISVGGTGEQFF. CDR3 bases: TGTGCCATCAGCGTAGGGGGCACGGGTGAGCAGTTCTTC.

This clone appeared a single time. The chain is built from TRBV18 and TRBJ2-6; D gene ambiguous. The CDR3 is 17 amino acids. Trimming removed 1 base at V and 0 bases at J, with 10 bases between. Germline CDR1 is KGHSH and CDR2 is LQKENI. The CDR3 DNA sequence: TGTGCCAGCTCACCACTATTAACAGCCTCTGGGGCCAACGTCCTGACTTTC. Its translation: CASSPLLTASGANVLTF.

V gene TRBV7-2 combines with J gene TRBJ2-1, with 10 bases lining up with TRBD2. The CDR3 has 17 amino acids. Trimming took 1 base from V and 7 from J; bases not matched to a gene: 10. CDR1 is SGHTA and CDR2 is FQGNSA in the germline V gene. The CDR3 bases are TGTGCCAGCAGCTTAGACTCGGGACTAGCGTTGGGGAATGAGCAGTTCTTC. Translating gives CASSLDSGLALGNEQFF.

This clone was detected only once. The rearrangement joins TRBV6-5 to TRBJ2-1; TRBD1 agrees at 9 bases. Germline CDR1 is MNHEY and CDR2 is SVGAGI. V dropped 5 bases and J dropped 2; count of bases not matched to a gene: 1. This CDR3 has 14 residues. For the CDR3, the DNA is TGTGCCAGCAGTCGGGACAGGGCCTACAATGAGCAGTTCTTC. Protein sequence: CASSRDRAYNEQFF.

This clone appeared once. The chain joins TRBV30 to TRBJ1-4; 9 bases map to TRBD1. The CDR3 length is 14 residues. The germline gives CDR1 GTSNPN, CDR2 SVGIG (reference sequence). J was trimmed by 7 bases and V by 4 bases; bases with no gene match: 7. The CDR3: CAWIGQGSSEKLFF. CDR3 nucleotides: TGTGCCTGGATCGGACAGGGGTCGAGTGAAAAACTGTTTTTT.

This rearrangement joins TRBV21-1 to TRBJ2-3; TRBD1 was called by the table and not checked on the DNA. TRBV21-1 is tagged as a pseudogene. This CDR3 spans 15 amino acids. The CDR3 sequence is CASSEPGVGTDTQYF. CDR3 DNA sequence: TGTGCCAGCAGCGAGCCAGGGGTTGGGACAGATACGCAGTATTTT.

This clone was recorded once. The chain is built from TRBV6-1 and TRBJ1-1; perhaps TRBD1 as D (5 bases). V was trimmed by 1 base and J by 10 bases, leaving 10 bases between them. The CDR3 covers 12 residues. Germline V gene data show CDR1 as MNHNS and CDR2 as SASEGT. The DNA for the CDR3 is TGTGCCAGCAGTGAAGGAAGTAGGGGAGCTTTCTTT. Translation: CASSEGSRGAFF.

This sequence joins TRBV6-5 and TRBJ2-7; 7 bases line up with TRBD2. This CDR3 has 14 residues. After removal of 4 bases from V and 6 bases from J, the junction contained 9 bases not matched to a gene. Germline V gene sequence: CDR1 MNHEY, CDR2 SVGAGI. CDR3 nucleotides: TGTGCCAGCAGTTTCCTAGCGGTAAAGGGCGAGCAGTACTTC. Translation gives CASSFLAVKGEQYF.

The chain combines TRBV18 with TRBJ2-1; TRBD2 agrees at 8 bases. The junction had 6 bases not matched to a gene; V was cut back by 6 bases and J by 5 bases. This CDR3 is 14 amino acids long. Germline CDR1 reads KGHSH; CDR2 reads LQKENI. The CDR3 loop is CASSREAKNNEQFF. CDR3 in DNA: TGTGCCAGCTCGCGGGAGGCCAAAAACAATGAGCAGTTCTTC.

The genes are TRBV7-3 and TRBJ1-2; tentatively, D is TRBD1 (6 bases). The CDR3 length is 15 residues. CDR1 and CDR2 (germline): SGHTA, FQGTGA. The V end was cut by 2 bases, the J end by 6 bases, with 16 bases between. In DNA, the CDR3 is TGTGCCAGCAGCTTAGTCCCGGGACAAGGCGATGGCTACACCTTC. Translation gives CASSLVPGQGDGYTF.

The chain combines TRBV28 with TRBJ2-1; 7 nucleotides match TRBD1. Germline V lookup: CDR1 MDHEN, CDR2 SYDVKM. The CDR3 runs to 14 residues. With V trimmed by 4 bases and J by 8 bases, 8 bases remained unmatched. This chain's CDR3 is CASSSSDRVHEQFF. In DNA, the CDR3 is TGTGCCAGCAGTTCGTCAGACAGGGTCCATGAGCAGTTCTTC. Full variable domain (rest looked up from reference TRBV28 and TRBJ2-1): DVKVTQSSRYLVKRTGEKVFLECVQDMDHENMFWYRQDPGLGLRLIYFSYDVKMKEKGDIPEGYSVSREKKERFSLILESASTNQTSMYLCASSSSDRVHEQFFGPGTRLTVL.

The J gene is TRBJ2-7, the V gene TRBV2; TRBD2 matches 8 bases. This CDR3 contains 15 residues. Per the germline V gene, CDR1 is SNHLY and CDR2 is FYNNEI. Trimming cost V 3 bases and J 8 bases; bases outside gene matches: 12. The CDR3 DNA reads as TGTGCCAGCAGTGAGCTTGGGACTAGGCATTATAAGCAGTACTTC. It is translated as CASSELGTRHYKQYF.

The chain recombines TRBV7-8 with TRBJ2-3; D is uncertain. This CDR3 contains 13 residues. V was cut by 2 bases and J by 1 base, with 4 bases left in between. CDR1 SGHVS and CDR2 FQNEAQ come from the germline V gene. CDR3 sequence (DNA): TGTGCCAGCAGCTTACCCGGCACAGATACGCAGTATTTT. Translation: CASSLPGTDTQYF.

V usage is TRBV28 and J usage is TRBJ2-7; 8 nucleotides agree with TRBD1. Per germline, CDR1 MDHEN and CDR2 SYDVKM. V lost 8 bases to trimming and J lost 2 bases; unmatched junction nucleotides: 5. This CDR3 comprises 13 residues. Written as DNA, the CDR3 is TGTGCCAGCCTTATACAGGGGGCCTACGAGCAGTACTTC. Encoded protein: CASLIQGAYEQYF.

The rearrangement uses TRBV21-1 and TRBJ2-3; the table calls TRBD2, which could not be checked here. TRBV21-1 is described as a pseudogene. CDR3 length: 16 amino acids. DNA for the CDR3: TGTGCCAGCAGCAAAGGGGGAGCGGGGTTCACAGATACGCAGTATTTT. As protein: CASSKGGAGFTDTQYF.

V gene TRBV2 combines with J gene TRBJ2-2; D may be TRBD1 (6 bases). The CDR3 sequence is 12 residues long. CDR1 is SNHLY, CDR2 FYNNEI, per germline. V was cut by 5 bases and J by 6 bases, with 7 bases left in between. The CDR3 spells CASSQGPGELFF. CDR3 nucleotides: TGTGCCAGCAGTCAGGGGCCCGGGGAGCTGTTTTTT. The full variable domain, completed using reference TRBV2 and TRBJ2-2, is EPEVTQTPSHQVTQMGQEVILRCVPISNHLYFYWYRQILGQKVEFLVSFYNNEISEKSEIFDDQFSVERPDGSNFTLKIRSTKLEDSAMYFCASSQGPGELFFGEGSRLTVL.

CDR3 coding DNA: TGTGCCAGCAGCTTAGTTGGCCAGGGGTTAAGCAGCGGGGGCTTCTCCTACGAGCAGTACTTC. Translated, it gives CASSLVGQGLSSGGFSYEQYF. The chain combines TRBV7-8 with TRBJ2-7, with 8 bases fitting TRBD2. With 1 base clipped from V and 0 bases from J, the junction kept 20 bases outside the gene matches. Germline V gene lookup returns CDR1 SGHVS and CDR2 FQNEAQ. The CDR3 sequence is 21 residues long.

V usage is TRBV12-3 or TRBV12-4 and J usage is TRBJ1-5, with D hard to call. CDR3 length: 12 amino acids. V lost 3 bases, J lost 7 bases, and 7 bases lay in between. The CDR3 protein is CASSFGAQPQHF. The CDR3 bases are TGTGCCAGCAGTTTCGGTGCCCAGCCCCAGCATTTT.

CDR3 DNA: TGTGCCAGCAGCCTTACTGGAAACACCATATATTTT. Translation: CASSLTGNTIYF. This chain connects TRBV3-1 (or the pseudogene TRBV3-2) to TRBJ1-3; D gene unclear. The CDR3 spans 12 residues. Germline values: CDR1 LGHDT, CDR2 YNNKEL (reference sequence). V lost 4 bases and J 2 bases, leaving 3 bases between the germline ends.